This T cell receptor (beta chain) derives from a study of shared T cell receptors in the human thymus. Clones were sequenced by immunoSEQ multiplex PCR, and TCRdb holds only the in-frame ones, with some missing. The sample shows over 450,000 clones, around 82% of them seen only once. The sample also formed part of further work on human thymus T cells. According to that study: Healthy Finnish infants having corrective surgery for congenital heart defects served as donors. Surgeons resected thymus tissue during corrective heart surgery.

The sequenced sample was thymocytes. The source of this sequence is a boy under two years old with a congenital heart defect.

The CDR3 DNA follows: TGTGCCAGCAGTGATTCGAGTGATCAGCCCCAGCATTTT. Its protein product is CASSDSSDQPQHF. The gene calls are TRBV6-1 and TRBJ1-5; D not certain. V was cut by 3 bases and J by 5 bases, with 8 bases left in between. Germline V gene sequence: CDR1 MNHNS, CDR2 SASEGT. The length of the CDR3 is 13 residues.